The clone carrying this T cell receptor (beta chain) showed up just a few times. The antigen is unknown. This sample stems from a study of T cells after yellow fever vaccination. Study context: With SMART-Seq v4 Ultra Low Input, the fractions containing low cell numbers were prepared.

Study outcomes and limitations: Boosting was followed by the reappearance of most primary-vaccination clones (about 96% CD4, around 86% CD8).

Looked up from germline, CDR1 is MNHNS and CDR2 is SASEGT. V gave up 6 bases and J gave up 8 bases; unmatched junction bases: 3. The CDR3 runs 13 residues. TCRdb analysed the 5' RACE reads with MiXCR anew, one entry per CDR3 protein. The table shows about 300,000 distinct CDR3 sequences, with 6.8% occurring only once. The gene calls are TRBV6-1 and TRBJ1-5; TRBD1 aligns across 11 bases. The TCR comes from a man between 18 and 29 years old who received the YFV17D yellow fever vaccine. This material consisted of PBMCs, taken roughly 47 days after the first yellow fever vaccination. The CDR3 sequence is CASRRDRGEPQHF. The DNA of the CDR3 is TGTGCCAGCAGGCGGGACAGGGGGGAGCCCCAGCATTTT.